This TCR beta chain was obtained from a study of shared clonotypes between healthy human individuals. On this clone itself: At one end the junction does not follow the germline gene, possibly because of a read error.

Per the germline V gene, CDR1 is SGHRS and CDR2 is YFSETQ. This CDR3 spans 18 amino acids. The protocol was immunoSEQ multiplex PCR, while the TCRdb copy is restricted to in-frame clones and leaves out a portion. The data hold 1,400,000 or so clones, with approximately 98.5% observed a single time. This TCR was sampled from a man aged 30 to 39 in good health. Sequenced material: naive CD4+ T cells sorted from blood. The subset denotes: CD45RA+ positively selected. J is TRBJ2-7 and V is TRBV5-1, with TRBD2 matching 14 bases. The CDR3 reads CASSFGLAGGRNSHEQYF. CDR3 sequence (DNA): TGCGCCAGCAGCTTCGGACTAGCGGGAGGTCGGAACTCCCACGAGCAGTACTTC.